This T cell receptor beta chain is drawn from a study of blood T cell repertoires in COVID-19. Study details: Donors in the United States, Italy and Spain gave samples during acute or convalescent COVID-19. Sources were T cells, B-cell-depleted T cells, or PBMCs; the material itself was cDNA or gDNA.

Generated by immunoSEQ multiplex PCR, the TCRdb table keeps only in-frame clones and is missing some. The data show tens of thousands of clones, with roughly 80% seen just once and over 25% held by the top ten. The V end was cut by 3 bases, the J end by 0 bases, with 4 bases between. The CDR3 is 14 residues long. Looked up from germline, CDR1 is SGHRS and CDR2 is YFSETQ. The rearrangement links TRBV5-1 to TRBJ2-6; no definite D call. Specimen: peripheral blood. The TCR was taken from a man aged 70-80 years with acute or convalescent COVID-19. CDR3 protein: CASSSISGANVLTF. CDR3 sequence (DNA): TGCGCCAGCAGCTCCATCTCTGGGGCCAACGTCCTGACTTTC.